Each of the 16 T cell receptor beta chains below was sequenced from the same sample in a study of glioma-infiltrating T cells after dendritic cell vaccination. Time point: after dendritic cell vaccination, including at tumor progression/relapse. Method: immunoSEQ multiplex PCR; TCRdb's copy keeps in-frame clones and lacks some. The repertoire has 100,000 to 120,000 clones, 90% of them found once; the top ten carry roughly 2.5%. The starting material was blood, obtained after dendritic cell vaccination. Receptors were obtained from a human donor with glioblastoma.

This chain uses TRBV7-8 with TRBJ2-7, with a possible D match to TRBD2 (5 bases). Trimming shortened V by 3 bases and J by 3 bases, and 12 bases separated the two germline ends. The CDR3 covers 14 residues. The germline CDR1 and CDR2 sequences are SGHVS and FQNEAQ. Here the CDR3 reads CASSFGSASYEQYF. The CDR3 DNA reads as TGTGCCAGCAGCTTTGGTAGCGCCAGCTACGAGCAGTACTTC.

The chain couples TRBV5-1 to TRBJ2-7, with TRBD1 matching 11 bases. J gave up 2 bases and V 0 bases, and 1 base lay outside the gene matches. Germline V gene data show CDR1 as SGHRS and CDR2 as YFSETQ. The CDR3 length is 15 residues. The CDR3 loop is CASSLGGQGAYEQYF. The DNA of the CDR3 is TGCGCCAGCAGCTTGGGGGGACAGGGGGCCTACGAGCAGTACTTC.

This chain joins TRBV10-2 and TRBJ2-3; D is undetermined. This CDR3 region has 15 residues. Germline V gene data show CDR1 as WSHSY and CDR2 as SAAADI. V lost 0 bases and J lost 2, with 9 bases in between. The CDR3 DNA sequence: TGCGCCAGCAGTGAGTCGCTCAGAAACACAGATACGCAGTATTTT. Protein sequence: CASSESLRNTDTQYF.

The CDR3 is CASSLAGFYEQYF. CDR3 DNA sequence: TGTGCCAGCAGCTTGGCGGGGTTCTACGAGCAGTACTTC. V gene TRBV5-5 combines with J gene TRBJ2-7, with a weak D call TRBD2 (5 bases). The CDR3 is 13 amino acids. Trimming stripped 0 bases from V and 3 bases from J, with 7 bases between. Germline V CDR1 and CDR2: SGHKS, YYEKEE (reference sequence).

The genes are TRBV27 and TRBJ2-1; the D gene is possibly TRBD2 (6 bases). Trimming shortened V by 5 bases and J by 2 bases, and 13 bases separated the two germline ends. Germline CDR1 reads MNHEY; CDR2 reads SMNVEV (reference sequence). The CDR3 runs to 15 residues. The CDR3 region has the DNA TGTGCCAGCAGTCTGGCCGGGGGTACCTACAATGAGCAGTTCTTC. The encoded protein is CASSLAGGTYNEQFF.

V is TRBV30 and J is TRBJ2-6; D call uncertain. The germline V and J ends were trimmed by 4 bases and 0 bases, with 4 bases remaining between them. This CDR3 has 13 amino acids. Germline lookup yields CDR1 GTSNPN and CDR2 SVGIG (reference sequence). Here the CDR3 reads CAWTGSGANVLTF. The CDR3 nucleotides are TGTGCCTGGACAGGCTCTGGGGCCAACGTCCTGACTTTC.

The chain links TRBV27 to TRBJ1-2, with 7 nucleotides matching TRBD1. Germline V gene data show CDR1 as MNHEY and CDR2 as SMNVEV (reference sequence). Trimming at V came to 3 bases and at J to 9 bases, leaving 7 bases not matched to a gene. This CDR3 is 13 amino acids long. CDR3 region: CASSLGDSSRYTF. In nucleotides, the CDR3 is TGTGCCAGCAGTTTGGGGGACAGCTCGCGCTACACCTTC.

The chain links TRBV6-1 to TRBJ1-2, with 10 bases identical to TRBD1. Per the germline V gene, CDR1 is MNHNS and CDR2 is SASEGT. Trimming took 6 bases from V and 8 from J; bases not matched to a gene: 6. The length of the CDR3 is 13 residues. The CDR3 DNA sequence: TGTGCCAGCAGATTGACAGGGGGCGGAGGCTACACCTTC. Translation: CASRLTGGGGYTF.

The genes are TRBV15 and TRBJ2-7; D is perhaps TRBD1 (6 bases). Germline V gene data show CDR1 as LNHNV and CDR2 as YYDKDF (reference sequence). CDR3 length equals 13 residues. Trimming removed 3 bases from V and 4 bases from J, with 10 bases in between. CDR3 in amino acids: CATSRQGKYEQYF. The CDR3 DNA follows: TGTGCCACCAGCAGGCAGGGGAAATACGAGCAGTACTTC.

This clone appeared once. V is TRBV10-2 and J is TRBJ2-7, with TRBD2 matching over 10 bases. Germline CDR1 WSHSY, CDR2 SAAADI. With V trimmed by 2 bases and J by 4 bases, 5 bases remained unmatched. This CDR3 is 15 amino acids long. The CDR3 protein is CASSEERGGPYEQYF. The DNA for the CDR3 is TGCGCCAGCAGTGAGGAGCGGGGGGGCCCGTACGAGCAGTACTTC.

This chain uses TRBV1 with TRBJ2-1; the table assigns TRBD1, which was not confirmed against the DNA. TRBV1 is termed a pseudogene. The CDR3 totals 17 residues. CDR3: CTSSQDPRDSSYNEQFF. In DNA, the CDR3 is TGCACCAGCAGCCAAGACCCCAGGGATAGCTCCTACAATGAGCAGTTCTTC.

The CDR3 here is CASSPRLQGPQHF. Written as DNA, the CDR3 is TGTGCCAGCAGCCCCAGGTTACAGGGGCCCCAGCATTTT. J is TRBJ1-5 and V is TRBV6-6, with D tentatively TRBD1 (6 bases). Germline lookup yields CDR1 MNHNY and CDR2 SVGAGI (reference sequence). The CDR3 covers 13 residues. V lost 6 bases and J lost 9, with 15 bases in between.

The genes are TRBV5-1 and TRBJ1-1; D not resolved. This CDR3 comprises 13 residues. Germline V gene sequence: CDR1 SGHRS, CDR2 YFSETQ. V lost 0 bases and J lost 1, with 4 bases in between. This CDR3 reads CASSLDTNTEAFF. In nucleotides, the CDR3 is TGCGCCAGCAGCTTGGACACGAACACTGAAGCTTTCTTT.

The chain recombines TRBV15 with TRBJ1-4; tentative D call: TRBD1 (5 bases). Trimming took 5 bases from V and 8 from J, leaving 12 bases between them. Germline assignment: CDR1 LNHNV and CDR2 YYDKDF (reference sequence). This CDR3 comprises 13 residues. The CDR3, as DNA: TGTGCCACCAGCGCCAGGGTTTCCGAAAAACTGTTTTTT. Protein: CATSARVSEKLFF.

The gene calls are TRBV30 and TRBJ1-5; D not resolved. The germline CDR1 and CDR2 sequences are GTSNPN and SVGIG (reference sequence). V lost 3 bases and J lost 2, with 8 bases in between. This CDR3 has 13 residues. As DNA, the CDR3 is TGTGCCTGGAGGGAAGCGGGCAATCAGCCCCAGCATTTT. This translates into CAWREAGNQPQHF.

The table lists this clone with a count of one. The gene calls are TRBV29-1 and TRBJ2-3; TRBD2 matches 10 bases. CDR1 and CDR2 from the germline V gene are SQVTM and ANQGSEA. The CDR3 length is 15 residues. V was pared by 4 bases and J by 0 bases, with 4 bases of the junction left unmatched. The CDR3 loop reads CSVVASGGSTDTQYF. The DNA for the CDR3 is TGCAGCGTTGTGGCTAGCGGGGGCAGCACAGATACGCAGTATTTT.